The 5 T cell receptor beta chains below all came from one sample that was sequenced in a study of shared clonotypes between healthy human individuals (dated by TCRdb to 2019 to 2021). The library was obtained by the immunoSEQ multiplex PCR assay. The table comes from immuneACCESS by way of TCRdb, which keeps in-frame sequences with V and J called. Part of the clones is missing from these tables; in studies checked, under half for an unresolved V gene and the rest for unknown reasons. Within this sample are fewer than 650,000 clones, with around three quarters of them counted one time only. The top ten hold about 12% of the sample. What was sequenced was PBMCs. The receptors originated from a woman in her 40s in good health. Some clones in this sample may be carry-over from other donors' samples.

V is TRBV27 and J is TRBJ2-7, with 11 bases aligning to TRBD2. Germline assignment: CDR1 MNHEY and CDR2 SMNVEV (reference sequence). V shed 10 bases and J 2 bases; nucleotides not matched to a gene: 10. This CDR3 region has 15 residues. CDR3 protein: CATAPKGLAAYEQYF. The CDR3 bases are TGTGCCACCGCCCCTAAGGGACTAGCGGCCTACGAGCAGTACTTC.

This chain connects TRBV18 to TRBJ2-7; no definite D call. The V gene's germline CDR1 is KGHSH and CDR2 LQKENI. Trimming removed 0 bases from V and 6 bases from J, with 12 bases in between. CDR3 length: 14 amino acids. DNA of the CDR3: TGTGCCAGCTCACCACCGGCTAGAACGGGCGAGCAGTACTTC. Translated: CASSPPARTGEQYF.

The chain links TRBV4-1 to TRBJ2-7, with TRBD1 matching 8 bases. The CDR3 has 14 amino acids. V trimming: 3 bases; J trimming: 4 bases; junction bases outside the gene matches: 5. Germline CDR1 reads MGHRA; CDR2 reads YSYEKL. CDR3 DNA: TGCGCCAGCAGCCATGAAAACAGGGGGTACGAGCAGTACTTC. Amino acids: CASSHENRGYEQYF.

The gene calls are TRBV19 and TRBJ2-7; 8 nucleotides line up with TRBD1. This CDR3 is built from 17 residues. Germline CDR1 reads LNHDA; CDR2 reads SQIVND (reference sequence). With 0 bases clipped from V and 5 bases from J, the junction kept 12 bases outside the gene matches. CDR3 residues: CASSIDLGDRGFDEQYF. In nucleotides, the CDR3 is TGTGCCAGTAGTATAGATCTTGGTGACAGGGGTTTCGACGAGCAGTACTTC.

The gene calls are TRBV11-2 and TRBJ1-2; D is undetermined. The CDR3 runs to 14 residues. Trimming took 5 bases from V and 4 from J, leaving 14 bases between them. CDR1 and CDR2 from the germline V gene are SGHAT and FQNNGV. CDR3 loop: CASSPDTDIYGYTF. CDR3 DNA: TGTGCCAGCAGCCCAGATACAGATATCTATGGCTACACCTTC.